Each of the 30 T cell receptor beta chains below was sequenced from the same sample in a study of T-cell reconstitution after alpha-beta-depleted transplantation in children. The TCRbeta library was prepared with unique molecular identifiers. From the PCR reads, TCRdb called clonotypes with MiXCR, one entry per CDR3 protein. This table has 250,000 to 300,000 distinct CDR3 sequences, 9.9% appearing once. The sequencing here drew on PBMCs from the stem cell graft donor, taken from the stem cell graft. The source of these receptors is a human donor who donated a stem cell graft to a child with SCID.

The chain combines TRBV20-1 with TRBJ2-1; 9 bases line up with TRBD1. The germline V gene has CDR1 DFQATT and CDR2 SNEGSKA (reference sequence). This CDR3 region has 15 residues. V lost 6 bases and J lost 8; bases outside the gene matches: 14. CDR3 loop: CSAKTGGGAWDEQFF. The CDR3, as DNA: TGCAGTGCAAAGACAGGGGGGGGGGCCTGGGATGAGCAGTTCTTC.

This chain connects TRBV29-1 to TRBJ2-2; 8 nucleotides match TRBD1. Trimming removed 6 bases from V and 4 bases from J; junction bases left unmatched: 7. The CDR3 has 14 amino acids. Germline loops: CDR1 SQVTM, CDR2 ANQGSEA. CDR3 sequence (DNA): TGCAGCGTCGGACAGGGACCCTTCACCGGGGAGCTGTTTTTT. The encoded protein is CSVGQGPFTGELFF.

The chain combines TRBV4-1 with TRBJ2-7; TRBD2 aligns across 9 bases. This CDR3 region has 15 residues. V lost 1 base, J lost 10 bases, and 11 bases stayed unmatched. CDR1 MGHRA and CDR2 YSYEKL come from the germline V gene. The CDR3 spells CASSQAPGLAGFQYF. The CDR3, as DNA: TGCGCCAGCAGCCAAGCCCCGGGACTAGCCGGATTTCAGTACTTC.

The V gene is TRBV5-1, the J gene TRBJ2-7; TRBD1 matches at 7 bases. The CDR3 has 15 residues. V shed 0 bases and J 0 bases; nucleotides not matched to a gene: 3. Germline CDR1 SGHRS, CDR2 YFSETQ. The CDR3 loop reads CASSLGTGPSYEQYF. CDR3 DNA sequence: TGCGCCAGCAGCTTGGGGACAGGTCCCTCCTACGAGCAGTACTTC.

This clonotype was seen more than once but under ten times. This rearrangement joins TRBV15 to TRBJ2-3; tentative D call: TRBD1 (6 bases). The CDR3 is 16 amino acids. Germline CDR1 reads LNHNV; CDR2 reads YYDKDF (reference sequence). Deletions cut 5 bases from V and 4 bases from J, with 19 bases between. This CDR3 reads CATSPPNRDRADTQYF. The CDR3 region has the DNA TGTGCCACCAGCCCACCAAACAGGGATCGCGCAGATACGCAGTATTTT.

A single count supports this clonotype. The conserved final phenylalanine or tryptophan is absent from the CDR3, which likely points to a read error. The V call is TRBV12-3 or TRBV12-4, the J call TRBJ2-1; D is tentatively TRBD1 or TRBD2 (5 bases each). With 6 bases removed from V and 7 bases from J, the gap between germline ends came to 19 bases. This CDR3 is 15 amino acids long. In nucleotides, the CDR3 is TGTGCCAGCAGCACCACCTCGGGGACGGGGAATGAGCAGTTCTTA. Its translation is CASSTTSGTGNEQFL.

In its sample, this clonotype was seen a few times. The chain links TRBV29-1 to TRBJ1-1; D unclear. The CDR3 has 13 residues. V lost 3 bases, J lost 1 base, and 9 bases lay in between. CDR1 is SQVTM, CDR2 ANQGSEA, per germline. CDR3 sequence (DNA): TGCAGCGTTGATAATGCAGGGAACACTGAAGCTTTCTTT. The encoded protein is CSVDNAGNTEAFF.

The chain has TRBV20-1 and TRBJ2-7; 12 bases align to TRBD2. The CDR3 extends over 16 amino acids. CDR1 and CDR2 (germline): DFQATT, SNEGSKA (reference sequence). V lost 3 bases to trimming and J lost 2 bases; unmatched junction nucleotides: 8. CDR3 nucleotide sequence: TGCAGTGCTAGGCTATCATCTAGCGGGGGGGCCTACGAGCAGTACTTC. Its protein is CSARLSSSGGAYEQYF.

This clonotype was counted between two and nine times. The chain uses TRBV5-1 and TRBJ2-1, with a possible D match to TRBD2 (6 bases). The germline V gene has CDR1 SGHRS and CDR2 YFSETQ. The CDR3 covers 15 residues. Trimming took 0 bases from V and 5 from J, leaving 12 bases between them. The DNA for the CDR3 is TGCGCCAGCAGCTTGGGGAGGGGACGGGACAATGAGCAGTTCTTC. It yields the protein CASSLGRGRDNEQFF.

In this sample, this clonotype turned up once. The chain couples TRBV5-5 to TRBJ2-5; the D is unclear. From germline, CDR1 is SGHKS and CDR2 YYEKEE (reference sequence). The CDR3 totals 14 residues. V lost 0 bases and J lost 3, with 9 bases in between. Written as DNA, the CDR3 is TGTGCCAGCAGCTTGGAGTTTGGTGAAGAGACCCAGTACTTC. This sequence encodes CASSLEFGEETQYF.

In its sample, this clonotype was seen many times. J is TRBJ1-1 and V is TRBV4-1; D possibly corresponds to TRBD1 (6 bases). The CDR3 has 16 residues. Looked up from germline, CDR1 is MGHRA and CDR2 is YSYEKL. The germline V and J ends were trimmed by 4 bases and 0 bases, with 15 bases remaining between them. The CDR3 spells CASSPDPGQLNTEAFF. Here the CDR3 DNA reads TGCGCCAGCAGCCCCGACCCGGGACAACTGAACACTGAAGCTTTCTTT.

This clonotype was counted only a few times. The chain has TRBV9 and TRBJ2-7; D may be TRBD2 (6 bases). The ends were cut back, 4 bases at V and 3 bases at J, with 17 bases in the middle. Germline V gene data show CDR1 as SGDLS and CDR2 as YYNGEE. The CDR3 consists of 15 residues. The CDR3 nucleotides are TGTGCCAGCAGCCTCAGGACTACCGGACTCTACGAGCAGTACTTC. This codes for CASSLRTTGLYEQYF.

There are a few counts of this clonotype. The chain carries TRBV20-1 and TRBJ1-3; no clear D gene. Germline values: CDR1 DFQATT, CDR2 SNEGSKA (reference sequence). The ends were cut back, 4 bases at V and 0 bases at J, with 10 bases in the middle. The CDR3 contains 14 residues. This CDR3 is CSATWLTSGNTIYF. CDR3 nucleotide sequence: TGCAGTGCTACATGGTTGACCTCTGGAAACACCATATATTTT.

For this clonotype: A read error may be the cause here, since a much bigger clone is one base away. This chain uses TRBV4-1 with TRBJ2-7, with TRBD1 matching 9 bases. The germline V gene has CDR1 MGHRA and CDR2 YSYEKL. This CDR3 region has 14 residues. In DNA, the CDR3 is TGCGCCAGCAGCCAGGGACAGGGCTCCTACGGGCAGTACTTC. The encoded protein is CASSQGQGSYGQYF.

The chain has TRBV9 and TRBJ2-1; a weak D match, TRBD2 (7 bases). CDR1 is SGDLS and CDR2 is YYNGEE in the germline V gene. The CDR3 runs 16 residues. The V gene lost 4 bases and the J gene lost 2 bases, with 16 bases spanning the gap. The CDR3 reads CASSTTGGRTYNEQFF. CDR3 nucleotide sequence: TGTGCCAGCAGCACGACGGGGGGCAGAACCTACAATGAGCAGTTCTTC. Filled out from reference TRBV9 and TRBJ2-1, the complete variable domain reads DSGVTQTPKHLITATGQRVTLRCSPRSGDLSVYWYQQSLDQGLQFLIQYYNGEERAKGNILERFSAQQFPDLHSELNLSSLELGDSALYFCASSTTGGRTYNEQFFGPGTRLTVL.

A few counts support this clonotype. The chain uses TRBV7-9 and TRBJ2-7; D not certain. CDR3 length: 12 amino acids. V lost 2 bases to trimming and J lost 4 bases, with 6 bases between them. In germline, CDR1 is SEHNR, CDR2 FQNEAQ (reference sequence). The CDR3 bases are TGTGCCAGCAGCTTACGCCAGTACGAGCAGTACTTC. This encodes CASSLRQYEQYF. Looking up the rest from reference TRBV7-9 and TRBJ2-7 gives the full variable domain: DTGVSQNPRHKITKRGQNVTFRCDPISEHNRLYWYRQTLGQGPEFLTYFQNEAQLEKSRLLSDRFSAERPKGSFSTLEIQRTEQGDSAMYLCASSLRQYEQYFGPGTRLTVT.

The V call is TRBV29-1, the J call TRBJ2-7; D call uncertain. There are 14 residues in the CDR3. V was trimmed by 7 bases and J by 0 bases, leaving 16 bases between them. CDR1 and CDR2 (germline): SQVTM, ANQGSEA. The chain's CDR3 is CSARADLSSYEQYF. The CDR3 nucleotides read TGCAGCGCCCGGGCGGACCTAAGCTCCTACGAGCAGTACTTC.

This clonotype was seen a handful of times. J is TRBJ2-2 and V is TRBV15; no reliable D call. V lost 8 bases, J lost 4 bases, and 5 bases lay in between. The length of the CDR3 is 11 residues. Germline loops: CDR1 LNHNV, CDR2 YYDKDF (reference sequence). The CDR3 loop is CATRGTGELFF. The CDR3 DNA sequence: TGTGCCACCCGAGGCACCGGGGAGCTGTTTTTT. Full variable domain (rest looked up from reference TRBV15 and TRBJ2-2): DAMVIQNPRYQVTQFGKPVTLSCSQTLNHNVMYWYQQKSSQAPKLLFHYYDKDFNNEADTPDNFQSRRPNTSFCFLDIRSPGLGDTAMYLCATRGTGELFFGEGSRLTVL.

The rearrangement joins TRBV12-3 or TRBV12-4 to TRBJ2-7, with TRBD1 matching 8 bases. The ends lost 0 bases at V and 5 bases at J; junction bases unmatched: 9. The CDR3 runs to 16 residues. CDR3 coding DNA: TGTGCCAGCAGTTTAGCTTCGGACAGGGAGAGAAACGAGCAGTACTTC. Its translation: CASSLASDRERNEQYF.

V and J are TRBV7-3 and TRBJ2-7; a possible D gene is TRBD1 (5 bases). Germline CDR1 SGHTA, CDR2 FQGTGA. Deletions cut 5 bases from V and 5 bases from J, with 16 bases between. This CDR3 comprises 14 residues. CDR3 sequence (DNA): TGTGCCAGCAGCCCCGACAGCTTTCCCAACGAGCAGTACTTC. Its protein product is CASSPDSFPNEQYF.

The CDR3 DNA reads as TGCGCCAGCAGCCTCATCTTGGTCGGGGGTTACGAGCAGTACTTC. Amino acids: CASSLILVGGYEQYF. This chain joins TRBV4-1 and TRBJ2-7; D is perhaps TRBD2 (6 bases). CDR1 and CDR2 (germline): MGHRA, YSYEKL. V dropped 4 bases and J dropped 4 bases, with 17 bases sitting between them. This CDR3 has 15 amino acids.

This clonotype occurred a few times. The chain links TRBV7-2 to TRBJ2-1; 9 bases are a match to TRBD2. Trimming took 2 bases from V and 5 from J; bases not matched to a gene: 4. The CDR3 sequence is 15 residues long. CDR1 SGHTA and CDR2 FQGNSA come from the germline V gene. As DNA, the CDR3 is TGTGCCAGCAGCTTATTCGCTAGCGGGGACAATGAGCAGTTCTTC. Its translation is CASSLFASGDNEQFF.

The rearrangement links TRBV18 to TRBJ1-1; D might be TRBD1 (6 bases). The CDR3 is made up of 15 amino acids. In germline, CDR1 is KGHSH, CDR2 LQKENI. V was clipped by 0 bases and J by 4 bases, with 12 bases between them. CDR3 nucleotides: TGTGCCAGCTCACCACCGGAGTTAGGGGGCACTGAAGCTTTCTTT. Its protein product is CASSPPELGGTEAFF.

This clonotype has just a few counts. CDR3 amino acids: CASSYSGQPGETQYF. Here the CDR3 DNA reads TGTGCCAGCAGTTACTCGGGACAGCCAGGAGAGACCCAGTACTTC. This rearrangement joins TRBV6-5 to TRBJ2-5, with 7 nucleotides matching TRBD1. The CDR3 has 15 amino acids. The germline CDR1 and CDR2 sequences are MNHEY and SVGAGI. The trim removed 0 bases at V and 4 bases at J, leaving 5 bases unmatched.

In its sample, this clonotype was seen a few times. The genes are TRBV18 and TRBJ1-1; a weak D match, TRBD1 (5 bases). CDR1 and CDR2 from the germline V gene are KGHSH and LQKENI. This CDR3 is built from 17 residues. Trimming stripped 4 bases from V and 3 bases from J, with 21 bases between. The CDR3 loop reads CASSLLGPRSEDTEAFF. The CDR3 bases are TGTGCCAGCTCACTTTTGGGGCCCCGATCGGAGGACACTGAAGCTTTCTTT.

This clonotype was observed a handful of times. CDR3 region: CASSSRVRGELFF. For the CDR3, the DNA is TGTGCCAGCAGTTCTAGAGTGCGCGGGGAGCTGTTTTTT. This chain links TRBV12-3 or TRBV12-4 with TRBJ2-2; no clear D gene. V lost 4 bases and J lost 7, with 10 bases in between. The CDR3 is made up of 13 amino acids.

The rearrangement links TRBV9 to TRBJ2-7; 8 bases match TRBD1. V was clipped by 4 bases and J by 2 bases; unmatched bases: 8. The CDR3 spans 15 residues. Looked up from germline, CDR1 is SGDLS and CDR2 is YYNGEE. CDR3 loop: CASSPRQGYPYEQYF. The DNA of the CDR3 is TGTGCCAGCAGCCCCCGACAGGGGTACCCCTACGAGCAGTACTTC.

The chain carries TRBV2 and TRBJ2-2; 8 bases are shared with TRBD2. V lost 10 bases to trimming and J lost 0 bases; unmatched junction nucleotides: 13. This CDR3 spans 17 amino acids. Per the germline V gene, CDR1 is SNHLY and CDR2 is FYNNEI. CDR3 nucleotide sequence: TGTGCCATCTGTTTTTGGGCGGGGGGAGCGAACACCGGGGAGCTGTTTTTT. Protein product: CAICFWAGGANTGELFF.

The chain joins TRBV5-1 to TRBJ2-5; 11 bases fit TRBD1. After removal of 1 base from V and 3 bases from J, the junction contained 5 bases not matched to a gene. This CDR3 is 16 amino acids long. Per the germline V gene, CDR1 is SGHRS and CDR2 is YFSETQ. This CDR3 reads CASSLIWDRGEETQYF. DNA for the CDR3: TGCGCCAGCAGCTTGATCTGGGACAGGGGGGAAGAGACCCAGTACTTC.

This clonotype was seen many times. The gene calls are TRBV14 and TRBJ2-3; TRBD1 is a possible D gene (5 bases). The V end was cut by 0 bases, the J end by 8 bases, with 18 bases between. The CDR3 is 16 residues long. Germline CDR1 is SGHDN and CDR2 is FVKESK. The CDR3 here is CASSQDGLGVIGTQYF. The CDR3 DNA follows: TGTGCCAGCAGCCAAGATGGATTAGGGGTCATAGGTACGCAGTATTTT.